This section outlines one T cell receptor beta chain sequence together with its context. Its antigen is not yet known. No base quality information exists; no much larger clone differs at one position. Including cysteine and phenylalanine, the CDR3 has 14 amino acids. This entry keeps only the CDR3 DNA: 42 bases, framed from base 1. CDR1 and CDR2 were assigned from the germline V gene as MDHEN and SYDVKM. V loses 6 bases, J loses 3 bases, and the germline ends lie 11 bases apart. The sample originates from a study of blood T cell repertoires in COVID-19 (dated by TCRdb to the early 2020s). A note on the overall study: Collaborator samples came from the United States, Italy and Spain and covered acute and convalescent phases of COVID-19. The prospective study material was composed of cDNA or gDNA derived from T cells, B-cell-depleted T cells, or PBMCs. The dataset comprised deeply sampled blood TCRbeta repertoires from subjects exposed to, actively infected with, or recovered from COVID-19. The repertoires were released in a freely available public database meant as a resource for research on the immune response to SARS-CoV-2. Samples came from the ongoing ImmuneRACE study (first 160 participants) plus 1,254 subjects from 6 global collaborators. Sample metadata almost always included a de-identified subject ID, COVID-19 status, age in years and sex. Where available, HLA class I and class II types were taken from metadata supplied by the sample provider and were not determined by assay-based typing. Broad study findings and their caveats: How much clinical and demographic metadata was included differed by source and by participant, and the metadata was provided uncurated.

TCRbeta CDR3 regions were amplified from genomic DNA using the immunoSEQ Assay, a bias-controlled multiplex PCR. The paper's processing steps were these. The number of nucleated cells in each sample was estimated by amplification of reference gene primers within the assay. To quantify the absolute abundance of each unique TCRbeta CDR3 rearrangement, sequence reads were collapsed and filtered. Productive Simpson clonality was computed per sample as the square root of Simpson's diversity index over productive rearrangements. Imported from immuneACCESS, the table was reduced by TCRdb to in-frame sequences with V and J called. These copies leave out some clones; in studies compared against another copy, an unresolved V gene accounts for under half, and the cause of the remainder is not known. V and J calls and clone size are those listed in that table; D and trimming were worked out from the DNA. The sample data list 130,000 or so clones, and over 75% of these were observed just once. Together, the top ten hold approximately 8% of the sample.

Each collaborating institution followed its own protocols to collect whole blood in K2EDTA tubes. For TCRbeta analysis, collaborators shipped samples as frozen whole blood, isolated PBMCs, or DNA extracted from either of those sample types. The chain was built from TRBV28 and TRBJ1-4; the D gene remains uncertain. This TCR was sampled from a man in his forties or fifties with acute or convalescent COVID-19. Sequences were obtained from peripheral blood. The DNA sequence is TGTGCCAGCAGGATGGGGAGGGCTAATGAAAAACTGTTTTTT. Its translation is CASRMGRANEKLFF.